Given below is one TCR beta chain in context. Its antigen is still unknown. TCRdb processed the 5' RACE reads anew with MiXCR; each CDR3 protein has one entry. This sample yields 500,000 to 650,000 distinct CDR3 sequences, of which roughly 21% are seen a single time; approximately 8.4% belongs to the top ten. The sample is drawn from a study of T-cell memory formation after mild COVID-19. General study results and limits: CD4+ contracting clones were found mainly in CM and EM, and CD8+ ones in EMRA. Contracting clones from day 15 to 85 showed balanced CD4/CD8; later expanders favored CD4+.

The CDR3 spans 15 residues. J gave up 2 bases and V 4 bases, and 3 bases lay outside the gene matches. CDR1 is LNHDA, CDR2 SQIVND, per germline (reference sequence). The sample taken for sequencing was PBMCs or a T cell subset sorted from them (not recorded which). The chain uses TRBV19 and TRBJ1-4; 8 bases map to TRBD1. This receptor was obtained from an adult woman who had mild COVID-19 (a few samples of this study predate the infection). Cell type and time point are not known. The DNA of the CDR3 is TGTGCCAGTAGTACAACAGGGGGGACTAATGAAAAACTGTTTTTT. Protein: CASSTTGGTNEKLFF.